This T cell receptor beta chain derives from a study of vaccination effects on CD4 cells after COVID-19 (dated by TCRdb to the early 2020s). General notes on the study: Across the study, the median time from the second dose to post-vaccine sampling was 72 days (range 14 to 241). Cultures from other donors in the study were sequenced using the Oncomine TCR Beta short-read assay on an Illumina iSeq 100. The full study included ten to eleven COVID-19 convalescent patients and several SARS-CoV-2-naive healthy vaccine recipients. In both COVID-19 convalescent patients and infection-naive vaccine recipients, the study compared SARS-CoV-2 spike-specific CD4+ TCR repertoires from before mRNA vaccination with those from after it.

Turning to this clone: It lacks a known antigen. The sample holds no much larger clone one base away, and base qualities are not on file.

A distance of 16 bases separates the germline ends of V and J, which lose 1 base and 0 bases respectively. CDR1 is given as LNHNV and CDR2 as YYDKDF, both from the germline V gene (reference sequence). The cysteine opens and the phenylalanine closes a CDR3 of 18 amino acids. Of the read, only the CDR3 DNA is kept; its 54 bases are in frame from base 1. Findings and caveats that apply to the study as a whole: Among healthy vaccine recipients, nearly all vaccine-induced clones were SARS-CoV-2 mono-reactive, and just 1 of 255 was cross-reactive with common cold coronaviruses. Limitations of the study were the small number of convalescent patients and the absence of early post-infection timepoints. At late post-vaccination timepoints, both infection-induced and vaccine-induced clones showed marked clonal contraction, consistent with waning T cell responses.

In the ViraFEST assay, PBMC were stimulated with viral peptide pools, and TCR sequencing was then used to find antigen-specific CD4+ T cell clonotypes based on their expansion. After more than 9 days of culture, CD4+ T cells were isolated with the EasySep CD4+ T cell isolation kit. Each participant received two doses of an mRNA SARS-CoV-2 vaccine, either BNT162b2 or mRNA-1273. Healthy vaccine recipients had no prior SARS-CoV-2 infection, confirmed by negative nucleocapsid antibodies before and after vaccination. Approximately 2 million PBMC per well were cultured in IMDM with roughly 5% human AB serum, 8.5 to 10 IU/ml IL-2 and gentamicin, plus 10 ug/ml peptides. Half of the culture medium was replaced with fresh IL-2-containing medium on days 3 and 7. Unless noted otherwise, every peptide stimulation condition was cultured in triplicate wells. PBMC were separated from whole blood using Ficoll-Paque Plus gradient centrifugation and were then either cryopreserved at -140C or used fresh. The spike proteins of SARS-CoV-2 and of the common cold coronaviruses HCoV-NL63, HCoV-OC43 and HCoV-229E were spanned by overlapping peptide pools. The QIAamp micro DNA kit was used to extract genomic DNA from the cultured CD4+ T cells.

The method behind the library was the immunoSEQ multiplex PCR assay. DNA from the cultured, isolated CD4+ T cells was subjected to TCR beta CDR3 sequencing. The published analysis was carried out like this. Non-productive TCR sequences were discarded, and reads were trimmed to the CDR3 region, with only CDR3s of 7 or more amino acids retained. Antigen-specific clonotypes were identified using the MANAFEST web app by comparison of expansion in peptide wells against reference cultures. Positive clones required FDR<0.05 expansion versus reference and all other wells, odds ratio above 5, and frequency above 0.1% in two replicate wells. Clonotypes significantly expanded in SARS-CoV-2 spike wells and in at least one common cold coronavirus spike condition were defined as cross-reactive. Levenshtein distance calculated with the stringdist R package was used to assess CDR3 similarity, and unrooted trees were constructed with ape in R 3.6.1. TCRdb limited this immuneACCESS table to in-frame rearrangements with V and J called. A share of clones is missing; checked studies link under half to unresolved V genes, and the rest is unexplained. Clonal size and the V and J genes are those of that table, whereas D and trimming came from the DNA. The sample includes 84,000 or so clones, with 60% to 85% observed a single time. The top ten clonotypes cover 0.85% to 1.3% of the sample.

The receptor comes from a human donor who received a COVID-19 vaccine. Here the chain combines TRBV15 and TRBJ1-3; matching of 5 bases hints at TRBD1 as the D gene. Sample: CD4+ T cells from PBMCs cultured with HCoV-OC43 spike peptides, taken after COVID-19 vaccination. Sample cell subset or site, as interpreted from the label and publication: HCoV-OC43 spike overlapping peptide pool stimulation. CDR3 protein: CATSRGYPPTDSGNTIYF. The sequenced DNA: TGTGCCACCAGCAGAGGATACCCGCCGACAGACTCTGGAAACACCATATATTTT.